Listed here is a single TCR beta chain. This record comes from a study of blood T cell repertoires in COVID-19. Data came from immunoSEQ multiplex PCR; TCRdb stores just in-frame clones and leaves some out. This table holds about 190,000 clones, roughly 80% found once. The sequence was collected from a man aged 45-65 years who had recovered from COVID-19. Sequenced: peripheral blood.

In DNA form, the CDR3 reads TGTGCCAGCAGCTTCGAGGGGACAGGGGATTCACCCCTCCACTTT. It yields the protein CASSFEGTGDSPLHF. The rearrangement joins TRBV5-6 to TRBJ1-6, with 10 bases matching TRBD1. V gave up 2 bases and J gave up 8 bases; unmatched junction bases: 4. This CDR3 comprises 15 residues. Germline values: CDR1 SGHDT, CDR2 YYEEEE.